This T cell receptor beta chain was sequenced for a study of shared clonotypes between healthy human individuals. Libraries were prepared by immunoSEQ multiplex PCR; TCRdb keeps only in-frame clonotypes and omits some of them. Here the sample spans a few million clones, approximately 95% being singletons. This receptor was obtained from a man younger than 30 in good health. Some clones in this sample may be carry-over from other donors' samples. Specimen: naive CD4+ T cells from PBMCs. Noted subset: CD45RA+ positively selected.

The CDR3 DNA is TGTGCCACCAGCAGAGATTATCGTGGTAGCAATCAGCCCCAGCATTTT. It yields the protein CATSRDYRGSNQPQHF. This chain links TRBV15 with TRBJ1-5; D not resolved. The CDR3 runs 16 residues. The ends were cut back, 0 bases at V and 0 bases at J, with 9 bases in the middle. The germline V gene has CDR1 LNHNV and CDR2 YYDKDF (reference sequence).